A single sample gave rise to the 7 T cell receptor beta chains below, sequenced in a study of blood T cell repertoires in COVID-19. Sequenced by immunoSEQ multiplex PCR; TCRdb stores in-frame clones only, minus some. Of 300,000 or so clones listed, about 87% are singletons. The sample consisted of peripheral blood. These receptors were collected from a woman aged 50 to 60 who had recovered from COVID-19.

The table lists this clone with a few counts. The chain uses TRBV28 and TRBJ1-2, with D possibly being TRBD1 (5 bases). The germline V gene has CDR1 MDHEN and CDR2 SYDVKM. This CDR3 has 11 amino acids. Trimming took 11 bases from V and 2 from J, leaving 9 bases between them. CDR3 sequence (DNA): TGTGCCCTACGGGGGAACTATGGCTACACCTTC. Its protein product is CALRGNYGYTF.

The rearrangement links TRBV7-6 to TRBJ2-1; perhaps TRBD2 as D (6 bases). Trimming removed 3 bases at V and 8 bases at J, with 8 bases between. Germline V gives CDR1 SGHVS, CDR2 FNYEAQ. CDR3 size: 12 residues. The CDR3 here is CASSLAGHEQFF. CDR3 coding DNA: TGTGCCAGCAGCTTGGCGGGGCATGAGCAGTTCTTC. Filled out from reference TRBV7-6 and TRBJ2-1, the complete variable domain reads GAGVSQSPRYKVTKRGQDVALRCDPISGHVSLYWYRQALGQGPEFLTYFNYEAQQDKSGLPNDRFSAERPEGSISTLTIQRTEQRDSAMYRCASSLAGHEQFFGPGTRLTVL.

The CDR3 DNA reads TGTGCCAGCAGTTACTTACCCGGGAAAGAAGCTTTCTTT. This gives the protein CASSYLPGKEAFF. This chain joins TRBV6-2 or TRBV6-3 and TRBJ1-1, with D unclear. V was trimmed by 1 base and J by 8 bases, leaving 11 bases between them. The CDR3 is 13 amino acids. Germline-derived CDR1 and CDR2 are MNHEY and SVGEGT.

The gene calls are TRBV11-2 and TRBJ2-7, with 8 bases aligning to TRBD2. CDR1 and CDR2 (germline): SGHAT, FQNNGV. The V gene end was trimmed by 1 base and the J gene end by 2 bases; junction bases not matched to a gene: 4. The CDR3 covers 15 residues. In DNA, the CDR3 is TGTGCCAGCAGCTTAGGGGTAGCGGGACCCTACGAGCAGTACTTC. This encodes CASSLGVAGPYEQYF.

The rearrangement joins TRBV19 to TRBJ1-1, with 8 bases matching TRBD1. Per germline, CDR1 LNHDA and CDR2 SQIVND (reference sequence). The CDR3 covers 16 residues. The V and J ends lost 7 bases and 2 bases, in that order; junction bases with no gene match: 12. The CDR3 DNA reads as TGTGCCAGTAATCCGCAGGGGGCGATCCAAAACACTGAAGCTTTCTTT. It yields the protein CASNPQGAIQNTEAFF.

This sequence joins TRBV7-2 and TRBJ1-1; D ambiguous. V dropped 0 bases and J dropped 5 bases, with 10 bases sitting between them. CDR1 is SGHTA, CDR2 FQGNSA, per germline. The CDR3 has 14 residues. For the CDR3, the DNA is TGTGCCAGCAGCTTAGCCCCTCGGGTTACTGAAGCTTTCTTT. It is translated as CASSLAPRVTEAFF.

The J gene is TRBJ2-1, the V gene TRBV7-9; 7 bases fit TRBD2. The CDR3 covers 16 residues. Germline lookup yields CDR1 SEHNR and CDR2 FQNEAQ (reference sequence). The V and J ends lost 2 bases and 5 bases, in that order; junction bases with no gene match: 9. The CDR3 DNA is TGTGCCAGCAGCTTACGGGCTAGCGGACGGAACAATGAGCAGTTCTTC. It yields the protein CASSLRASGRNNEQFF. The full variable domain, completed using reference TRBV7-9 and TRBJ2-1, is DTGVSQNPRHKITKRGQNVTFRCDPISEHNRLYWYRQTLGQGPEFLTYFQNEAQLEKSRLLSDRFSAERPKGSFSTLEIQRTEQGDSAMYLCASSLRASGRNNEQFFGPGTRLTVL.